These 28 T cell receptor beta chains originate from one sample sequenced in a study of cytomegalovirus exposure and HLA in healthy donors. Both 60 Vbeta primers and 13 Jbeta primers went into the PCR. Sequencing was performed with immunoSEQ multiplex PCR; in TCRdb, only in-frame clones are kept and a portion is missing. The data show under 100,000 clones, around three quarters seen once. Sequenced sample: PBMCs. The receptors originated from a man aged 25-45 years in good health and CMV-seronegative.

The chain uses TRBV7-2 and TRBJ2-5; 9 bases are a match to TRBD2. CDR3 length: 16 residues. V lost 1 base and J lost 3; bases outside the gene matches: 6. Germline V gene data show CDR1 as SGHTA and CDR2 as FQGNSA. CDR3 protein: CASSLGGGAFEETQYF. Here the CDR3 DNA reads TGTGCCAGCAGCTTAGGCGGGGGGGCTTTTGAAGAGACCCAGTACTTC.

The gene calls are TRBV28 and TRBJ2-7, with 10 positions matching TRBD1. The J segment lost 4 bases and the V segment lost 10 bases, leaving 13 bases of the junction unmatched. Germline V lookup: CDR1 MDHEN, CDR2 SYDVKM. The CDR3 spans 15 residues. CDR3: CATRVPSGQGYEQYF. The CDR3 DNA sequence: TGTGCCACCAGGGTTCCCTCGGGACAGGGGTACGAGCAGTACTTC.

This chain connects TRBV28 to TRBJ2-4, with a possible D match to TRBD2 (5 bases). Germline V gives CDR1 MDHEN, CDR2 SYDVKM. V dropped 5 bases and J dropped 7 bases, with 9 bases sitting between them. CDR3 length: 12 residues. The CDR3 DNA follows: TGTGCCAGCAGTAGGGAGAAGAACATTCAGTACTTC. Its translation is CASSREKNIQYF.

This chain joins TRBV6-5 and TRBJ2-3; 8 nucleotides match TRBD1. Germline V lookup: CDR1 MNHEY, CDR2 SVGAGI. The CDR3 sequence is 12 residues long. Unmatched junction bases numbered 2, after V lost 10 bases and J lost 2 bases. Here the CDR3 DNA reads TGTGCCACGACAGGGGACACAGATACGCAGTATTTT. Amino acids: CATTGDTDTQYF.

The gene calls are TRBV18 and TRBJ2-3; 10 nucleotides align to TRBD2. Germline V lookup: CDR1 KGHSH, CDR2 LQKENI. V dropped 2 bases and J dropped 6; count of bases not matched to a gene: 5. CDR3 length: 15 amino acids. The CDR3 sequence is CASSPGLAGVDTQYF. DNA for the CDR3: TGTGCCAGCTCACCAGGGCTAGCGGGAGTTGATACGCAGTATTTT. Full variable domain (missing parts from reference TRBV18 and TRBJ2-3): NAGVMQNPRHLVRRRGQEARLRCSPMKGHSHVYWYRQLPEEGLKFMVYLQKENIIDESGMPKERFSAEFPKEGPSILRIQQVVRGDSAAYFCASSPGLAGVDTQYFGPGTRLTVL.

The rearrangement links TRBV7-2 to TRBJ2-1; 8 bases align to TRBD1. CDR3 size: 13 residues. With 5 bases clipped from V and 8 bases from J, the junction kept 5 bases outside the gene matches. Germline V CDR1 and CDR2: SGHTA, FQGNSA. CDR3 nucleotides: TGTGCCAGCAGCCGGCAGGGGGCCGATGAGCAGTTCTTC. Translation: CASSRQGADEQFF. Based on the CDR3 plus reference TRBV7-2 and TRBJ2-1, the full variable domain is GAGVSQSPSNKVTEKGKDVELRCDPISGHTALYWYRQSLGQGLEFLIYFQGNSAPDKSGLPSDRFSAERTGGSVSTLTIQRTQQEDSAVYLCASSRQGADEQFFGPGTRLTVL.

In this sample, this clone turned up a few times. The chain joins TRBV10-1 to TRBJ2-1, with 7 nucleotides matching TRBD2. There are 16 residues in the CDR3. V lost 3 bases and J lost 5; bases outside the gene matches: 10. Germline V gene sequence: CDR1 WNHNN, CDR2 SYGVQD (reference sequence). The CDR3 DNA sequence: TGCGCCAGCAGTGAAGGATTGGCGGGAGAGAACAATGAGCAGTTCTTC. Translation: CASSEGLAGENNEQFF.

The chain recombines TRBV7-2 with TRBJ1-6, with 11 bases that match TRBD1. J gave up 10 bases and V 5 bases, and 7 bases lay outside the gene matches. Germline CDR1 SGHTA, CDR2 FQGNSA. This CDR3 has 15 amino acids. The DNA for the CDR3 is TGTGCCAGCAGCCAGGGGACAGGGGGAAGATCACCCCTCCACTTT. Residues: CASSQGTGGRSPLHF.

This clone was observed a few times. The chain recombines TRBV30 with TRBJ1-1, with 7 bases aligning to TRBD1. Germline V gives CDR1 GTSNPN, CDR2 SVGIG (reference sequence). The CDR3 length is 15 residues. Trimming at V came to 3 bases and at J to 4 bases, leaving 11 bases not matched to a gene. The CDR3 nucleotides read TGTGCCTGGAGCGACCAGACAGGGTTTAGCACTGAAGCTTTCTTT. This encodes CAWSDQTGFSTEAFF.

The rearrangement uses TRBV6-5 and TRBJ2-1; D gene unclear. V was trimmed by 2 bases and J by 8 bases, leaving 7 bases between them. Per the germline V gene, CDR1 is MNHEY and CDR2 is SVGAGI. The CDR3 covers 12 residues. CDR3 sequence reads: CASSYNGDEQFF. The CDR3 DNA reads TGTGCCAGCAGTTACAATGGAGATGAGCAGTTCTTC.

This clone has more than one count but fewer than ten. The chain joins TRBV6-1 to TRBJ1-3; D is undetermined. V was pared by 2 bases and J by 2 bases, with 10 bases between. The germline V gene encodes CDR1 MNHNS and CDR2 SASEGT. This CDR3 contains 15 residues. CDR3 sequence reads: CASSESPTAGNTIYF. Written as DNA, the CDR3 is TGTGCCAGCAGTGAATCCCCTACAGCTGGAAACACCATATATTTT.

J is TRBJ2-5 and V is TRBV7-2; D remains ambiguous. The CDR3 sequence is 11 residues long. Germline assignment: CDR1 SGHTA and CDR2 FQGNSA. V was clipped by 2 bases and J by 8 bases, with 6 bases between them. CDR3 sequence (DNA): TGTGCCAGCAGCTTATCCCCAACCCAGTACTTC. Protein: CASSLSPTQYF.

The chain links TRBV9 to TRBJ2-7; D not certain. Deletions cut 0 bases from V and 6 bases from J, with 4 bases between. The CDR3 is 11 residues long. CDR1 SGDLS and CDR2 YYNGEE come from the germline V gene. The CDR3 reads CASSVGAEQYF. In DNA, the CDR3 is TGTGCCAGCAGCGTAGGAGCCGAGCAGTACTTC. Full variable domain (rest looked up from reference TRBV9 and TRBJ2-7): DSGVTQTPKHLITATGQRVTLRCSPRSGDLSVYWYQQSLDQGLQFLIQYYNGEERAKGNILERFSAQQFPDLHSELNLSSLELGDSALYFCASSVGAEQYFGPGTRLTVT.

CDR3 protein: CAGSYRGPNEKLFF. The CDR3 DNA reads as TGTGCCGGGTCCTACAGGGGGCCTAATGAAAAACTGTTTTTT. The rearrangement uses TRBV30 and TRBJ1-4; 9 bases line up with TRBD1. V lost 8 bases and J lost 3; bases outside the gene matches: 7. This CDR3 comprises 14 residues. CDR1 GTSNPN and CDR2 SVGIG come from the germline V gene (reference sequence).

This chain links TRBV30 with TRBJ2-1; weak D call: TRBD2 (5 bases). The CDR3 has 13 residues. Trimming removed 0 bases from V and 7 bases from J, with 10 bases in between. Per the germline V gene, CDR1 is GTSNPN and CDR2 is SVGIG (reference sequence). The CDR3 protein is CAWSVLGDNEQFF. CDR3 DNA sequence: TGTGCCTGGAGTGTACTCGGGGATAATGAGCAGTTCTTC. The full variable domain, in which reference TRBV30 and TRBJ2-1 provide the parts outside the CDR3, is SQTIHQWPATLVQPVGSPLSLECTVEGTSNPNLYWYRQAAGRGLQLLFYSVGIGQISSEVPQNLSASRPQDRQFILSSKKLLLSDSGFYLCAWSVLGDNEQFFGPGTRLTVL.

CDR3 coding DNA: TGTGCCAGCAGCCTTACAGCCATCACCGGGGAGCTGTTTTTT. It codes for CASSLTAITGELFF. The J gene is TRBJ2-2, the V gene TRBV5-8; D is ambiguous. The CDR3 is made up of 14 amino acids. The V gene's germline CDR1 is SGHTS and CDR2 YDEGEE. V lost 4 bases and J lost 4, with 11 bases in between. Full variable domain (remainder filled in from reference TRBV5-8 and TRBJ2-2): EAGVTQSPTHLIKTRGQQATLRCSPISGHTSVYWYQQALGLGLQFLLWYDEGEERNRGNFPPRFSGRQFPNYSSELNVNALELEDSALYLCASSLTAITGELFFGEGSRLTVL.

The V and J genes are TRBV2 and TRBJ1-6, with 9 bases lining up with TRBD1. In germline, CDR1 is SNHLY, CDR2 FYNNEI. CDR3 length: 14 amino acids. V trimming: 8 bases; J trimming: 7 bases; junction bases outside the gene matches: 6. This chain's CDR3 is CASLPGQGNSPLHF. CDR3 DNA sequence: TGTGCCAGCCTGCCGGGACAGGGCAATTCACCCCTCCACTTT.

This chain uses TRBV11-2 with TRBJ2-5, with TRBD2 matching over 11 bases. The V segment lost 2 bases and the J segment 2 bases; nucleotides outside the gene matches: 1. This CDR3 region has 15 residues. Germline CDR1 and CDR2: SGHAT and FQNNGV. The CDR3, as DNA: TGTGCCAGCAGCTTAACTAGCGGGAGTCAAGAGACCCAGTACTTC. Protein: CASSLTSGSQETQYF. The variable domain in full, with the rest retrieved from reference TRBV11-2 and TRBJ2-5, is EAGVAQSPRYKIIEKRQSVAFWCNPISGHATLYWYQQILGQGPKLLIQFQNNGVVDDSQLPKDRFSAERLKGVDSTLKIQPAKLEDSAVYLCASSLTSGSQETQYFGPGTRLLVL.

The CDR3 loop is CASSVRDRGGGYTF. The CDR3 DNA reads as TGTGCCAGCAGTGTCCGGGACAGGGGAGGTGGCTACACCTTC. The chain is built from TRBV6-6 and TRBJ1-2; TRBD1 matches at 10 bases. Losses at the gene ends were 5 bases for V and 7 bases for J; bases not matched to a gene: 7. The CDR3 has 14 residues. CDR1 is MNHNY and CDR2 is SVGAGI in the germline V gene (reference sequence).

This clone occurred a few times. The chain has TRBV30 and TRBJ2-3; 8 nucleotides match TRBD2. Germline values: CDR1 GTSNPN, CDR2 SVGIG (reference sequence). This CDR3 spans 16 amino acids. With 1 base clipped from V and 3 bases from J, the junction kept 9 bases outside the gene matches. The CDR3 nucleotides read TGTGCCTGGAGTGGAGTTCGGCTAGCGGGTACAGATACGCAGTATTTT. Encoded protein: CAWSGVRLAGTDTQYF.

The gene calls are TRBV6-1 and TRBJ2-1; 10 bases line up with TRBD2. Germline V lookup: CDR1 MNHNS, CDR2 SASEGT. J was trimmed by 3 bases and V by 8 bases; bases with no gene match: 4. CDR3 length equals 14 residues. CDR3 in DNA: TGTGCCAGCCCCGGGACTAGCGACTACAATGAGCAGTTCTTC. This translates into CASPGTSDYNEQFF.

This clone has a single count. CDR3 in DNA: TGTGCCAGCAGCCAAGATCGGGTCAATGAGCAGTTCTTC. The encoded protein is CASSQDRVNEQFF. The chain recombines TRBV14 with TRBJ2-1; D is uncertain. Trimming took 0 bases from V and 6 from J, leaving 6 bases between them. The CDR3 loop spans 13 amino acids. Per germline, CDR1 SGHDN and CDR2 FVKESK.

V and J are TRBV30 and TRBJ2-7; the D gene is possibly TRBD1 (5 bases). The CDR3 has 11 amino acids. Germline CDR1 reads GTSNPN; CDR2 reads SVGIG (reference sequence). The V end lost 6 bases, the J end lost 7 bases, and 13 bases lay between the germline ends. The CDR3 loop is CACRTLGEQYF. CDR3 nucleotides: TGTGCCTGCAGGACACTTGGGGAGCAGTACTTC.

The V and J genes are TRBV9 and TRBJ1-1; D uncertain. V lost 0 bases to trimming and J lost 12 bases, with 15 bases between them. Germline V CDR1 and CDR2: SGDLS, YYNGEE. The CDR3 covers 13 residues. DNA of the CDR3: TGTGCCAGCAGCGTAGGGGGAGGGATGGAGACTTTCTTT. This sequence encodes CASSVGGGMETFF.

This chain links TRBV10-3 with TRBJ1-5; 8 bases fit TRBD1. The ends lost 6 bases at V and 5 bases at J; junction bases unmatched: 3. The CDR3 is made up of 13 amino acids. Germline CDR1 ENHRY, CDR2 SYGVKD. The chain's CDR3 is CAISGQGDQPQHF. The CDR3 DNA reads TGTGCCATCAGCGGACAGGGTGATCAGCCCCAGCATTTT.

This clone was seen a few times. The chain recombines TRBV27 with TRBJ2-7, with D possibly matching TRBD2 (5 bases). This CDR3 has 15 residues. CDR1 and CDR2 from the germline V gene are MNHEY and SMNVEV (reference sequence). With 0 bases removed from V and 4 bases from J, the gap between germline ends came to 13 bases. The CDR3 here is CASSLSGVFSYEQYF. The CDR3 coding sequence is TGTGCCAGCAGTTTATCGGGAGTGTTTTCTTACGAGCAGTACTTC.

The chain employs TRBV7-9 and TRBJ2-2, with 9 bases aligning to TRBD1. The germline CDR1 and CDR2 sequences are SEHNR and FQNEAQ (reference sequence). V lost 8 bases and J lost 8; bases outside the gene matches: 9. The CDR3 has 14 amino acids. Written as DNA, the CDR3 is TGTGCCAGCGGCACAGGGGGCGCTTCGGGGGAGCTGTTTTTT. This translates into CASGTGGASGELFF.

The J gene is TRBJ2-5, the V gene TRBV5-4; possible D gene TRBD1, 6 bases. V was cut by 4 bases and J by 3 bases, with 16 bases left in between. The CDR3 contains 15 residues. Germline lookup yields CDR1 SGHNT and CDR2 YYREEE (reference sequence). The CDR3 region is CASSAPWTDEETQYF. CDR3 bases: TGTGCCAGCAGCGCCCCTTGGACAGATGAAGAGACCCAGTACTTC.